This T cell receptor beta chain was captured in a study of shared clonotypes between healthy human individuals. Findings and caveats of the study: The genetic and exposure-history diversity represented was limited by few donors.

The junction had 3 bases not matched to a gene; V was cut back by 0 bases and J by 3 bases. This CDR3 comprises 14 residues. Germline V lookup: CDR1 SGHNT, CDR2 YYREEE (reference sequence). The method was immunoSEQ multiplex PCR; TCRdb's version includes in-frame clones alone and lacks a portion of them. The sample lists about 1.1 million clones, 70% to 80% occurring once. A remark on this clone: Its antigen is still unknown. The identical CDR3 is also encoded by other nucleotide sequences in the sample.

The chain recombines TRBV5-4 with TRBJ2-7; TRBD2 matches at 7 bases. The sequence came from a man aged 18 to 29 in good health. Some clones in this sample may be carry-over from other donors' samples. The sample comprised memory CD4+ T cells from PBMCs. Subset specified: CD45RA-negative fraction. The CDR3 protein is CASSLEAGVYEQYF. The CDR3 DNA reads TGTGCCAGCAGCTTGGAGGCGGGGGTCTACGAGCAGTACTTC.